This TCR beta chain was identified during a study of blood T cell repertoires in COVID-19 (dated by TCRdb to about 2020). At the level of the whole study: Samples covering the acute and convalescent phases of COVID-19 were provided by collaborators in the United States, Italy and Spain. The material from the prospective study consisted of cDNA or gDNA derived from T cells, B-cell-depleted T cells, or PBMCs. Subjects who had been exposed to COVID-19, were actively infected with it, or had recovered from it provided the deeply sampled blood TCRbeta repertoires that made up the dataset. A freely available public database, intended as a resource for researchers studying the immune response to SARS-CoV-2, is where the repertoires were released. Samples came from the ongoing ImmuneRACE study (first 160 participants) plus 1,254 subjects from 6 global collaborators. A de-identified subject ID, COVID-19 status, age in years and sex were almost always included in the sample metadata. HLA class I and class II types, where available, came from metadata supplied by the sample provider rather than from assay-based typing.

There are 16 amino acids in the CDR3, from cysteine to phenylalanine inclusive. Solely the CDR3 DNA is kept, with 48 bases framed from the first base. The germline V and J ends show losses of 2 bases and 0 bases respectively, and no gene match explains 6 bases of the junction. CDR1 and CDR2 are read off the germline V gene as SGDLS and YYNGEE. Whole blood was collected in K2EDTA tubes by collaborating institutions according to the institutions' own protocols. For TCRbeta analysis, collaborator samples were shipped as frozen whole blood, as isolated PBMCs, or as DNA extracted from either sample type. On this clone: Its antigen has not been determined. Base quality data are lacking; no much larger clone is found one base away.

The investigation overall reported the following: The amount of clinical and demographic metadata varied by source and participant and was provided uncurated.

TCRbeta CDR3 regions were amplified from genomic DNA by means of the immunoSEQ Assay, a bias-controlled multiplex PCR. The study's processing was this. The number of nucleated cells in each sample was estimated by amplification of reference gene primers within the assay. Sequence reads were collapsed and filtered to measure the absolute abundance of every unique TCRbeta CDR3 rearrangement. For each sample, productive Simpson clonality was calculated as the square root of Simpson's diversity index over productive rearrangements. TCRdb took over this immuneACCESS table, retaining in-frame rearrangements with V and J assigned. Such tables are incomplete; in checked studies, under half of the missing clones stem from an unresolved V gene, and the remainder is unexplained. V, J and clone size reflect that table, while D and trimming were determined from the DNA. The sample data list approximately 20,000 clones, and about 88% of these were observed just once. The top ten hold 20% to 30% of the sample.

The specimen sequenced was peripheral blood. The chain uses TRBV9 and TRBJ2-3; 7 central nucleotides agree with TRBD2. This sequence originates from a human donor with active COVID-19. The donor label of this sample is uncertain. The sequenced DNA: TGTGCCAGCAGCGTTGGCGGGGGACTTAGCACAGATACGCAGTATTTT. Its protein is CASSVGGGLSTDTQYF.